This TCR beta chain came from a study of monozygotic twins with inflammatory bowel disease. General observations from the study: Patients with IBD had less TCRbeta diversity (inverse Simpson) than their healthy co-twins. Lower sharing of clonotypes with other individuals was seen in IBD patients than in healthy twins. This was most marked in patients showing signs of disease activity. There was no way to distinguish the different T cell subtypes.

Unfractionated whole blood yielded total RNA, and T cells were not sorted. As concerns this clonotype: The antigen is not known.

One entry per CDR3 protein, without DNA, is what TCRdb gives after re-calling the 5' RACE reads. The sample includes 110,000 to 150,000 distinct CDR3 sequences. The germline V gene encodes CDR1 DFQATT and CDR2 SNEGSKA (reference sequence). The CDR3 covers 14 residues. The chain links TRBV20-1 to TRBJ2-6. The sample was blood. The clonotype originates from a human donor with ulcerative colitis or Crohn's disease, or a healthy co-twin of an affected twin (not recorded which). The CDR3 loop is CSASSTPGANVLTF.